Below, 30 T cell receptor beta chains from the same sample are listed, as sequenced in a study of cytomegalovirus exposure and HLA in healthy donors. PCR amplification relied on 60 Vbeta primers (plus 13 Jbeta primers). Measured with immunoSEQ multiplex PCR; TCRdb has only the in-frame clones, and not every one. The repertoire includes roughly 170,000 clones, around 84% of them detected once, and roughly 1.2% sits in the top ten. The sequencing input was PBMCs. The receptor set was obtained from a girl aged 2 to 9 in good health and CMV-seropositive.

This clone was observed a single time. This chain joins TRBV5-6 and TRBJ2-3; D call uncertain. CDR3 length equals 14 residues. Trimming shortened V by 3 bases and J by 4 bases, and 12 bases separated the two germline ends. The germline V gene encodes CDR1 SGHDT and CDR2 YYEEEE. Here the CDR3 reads CASSSEVQADTQYF. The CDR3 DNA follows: TGTGCCAGCAGCTCAGAGGTTCAAGCAGATACGCAGTATTTT.

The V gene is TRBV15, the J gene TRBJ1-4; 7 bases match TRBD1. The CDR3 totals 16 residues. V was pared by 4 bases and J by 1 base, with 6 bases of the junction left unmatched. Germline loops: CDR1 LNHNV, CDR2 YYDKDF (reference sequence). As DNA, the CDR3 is TGTGCCACCAGCACCAGTTGGACAGGAACTAATGAAAAACTGTTTTTT. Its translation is CATSTSWTGTNEKLFF.

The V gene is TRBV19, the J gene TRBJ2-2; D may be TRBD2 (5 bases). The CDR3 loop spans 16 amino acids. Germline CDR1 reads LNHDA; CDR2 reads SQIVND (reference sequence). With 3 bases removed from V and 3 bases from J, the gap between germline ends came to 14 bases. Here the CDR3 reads CASSIQAVDYTGELFF. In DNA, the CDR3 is TGTGCCAGTAGTATCCAAGCGGTCGACTACACCGGGGAGCTGTTTTTT.

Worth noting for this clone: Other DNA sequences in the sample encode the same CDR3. As DNA, the CDR3 is TGTGCCAGCAGCGTACGGACAGGGCGTCAAGAGACCCAGTACTTC. Translation: CASSVRTGRQETQYF. The chain joins TRBV9 to TRBJ2-5; TRBD1 matches at 8 bases. This CDR3 has 15 amino acids. The germline gives CDR1 SGDLS, CDR2 YYNGEE. The V and J ends lost 1 base and 2 bases, in that order; junction bases with no gene match: 4.

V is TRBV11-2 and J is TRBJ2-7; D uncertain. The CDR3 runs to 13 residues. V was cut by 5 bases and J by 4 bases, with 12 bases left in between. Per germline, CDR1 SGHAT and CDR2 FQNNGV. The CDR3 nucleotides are TGTGCCAGCAGCCTTACAGAGTTGTACGAGCAGTACTTC. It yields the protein CASSLTELYEQYF.

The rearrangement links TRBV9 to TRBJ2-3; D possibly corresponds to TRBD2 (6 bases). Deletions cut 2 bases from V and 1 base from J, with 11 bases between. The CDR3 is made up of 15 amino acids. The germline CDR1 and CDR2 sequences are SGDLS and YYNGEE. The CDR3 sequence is CASSVTSLGTDTQYF. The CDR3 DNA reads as TGTGCCAGCAGCGTCACTAGCCTAGGCACAGATACGCAGTATTTT. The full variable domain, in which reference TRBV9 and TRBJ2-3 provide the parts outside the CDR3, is DSGVTQTPKHLITATGQRVTLRCSPRSGDLSVYWYQQSLDQGLQFLIQYYNGEERAKGNILERFSAQQFPDLHSELNLSSLELGDSALYFCASSVTSLGTDTQYFGPGTRLTVL.

Here the CDR3 DNA reads TGTGCCAGCAGTTGGGACAGGGGGTACGAGCAGTACTTC. Translating gives CASSWDRGYEQYF. The chain has TRBV6-5 and TRBJ2-7; 11 bases align to TRBD1. The germline gives CDR1 MNHEY, CDR2 SVGAGI. The CDR3 extends over 13 amino acids. Germline trimming cut 4 bases from V and 4 bases from J; bases unmatched to any gene: 0.

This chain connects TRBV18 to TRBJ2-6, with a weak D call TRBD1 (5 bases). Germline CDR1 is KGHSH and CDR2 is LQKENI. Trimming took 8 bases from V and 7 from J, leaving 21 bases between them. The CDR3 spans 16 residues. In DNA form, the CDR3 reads TGTGCCAGCGGCCGGACATCTTACTCTGAAGCCAACGTCCTGACTTTC. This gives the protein CASGRTSYSEANVLTF.

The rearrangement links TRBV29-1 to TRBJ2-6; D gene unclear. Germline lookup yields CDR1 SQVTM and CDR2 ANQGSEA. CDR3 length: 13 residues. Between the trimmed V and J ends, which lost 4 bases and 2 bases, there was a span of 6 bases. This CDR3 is CSVASPGANVLTF. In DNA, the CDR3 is TGCAGCGTTGCGAGCCCTGGGGCCAACGTCCTGACTTTC.

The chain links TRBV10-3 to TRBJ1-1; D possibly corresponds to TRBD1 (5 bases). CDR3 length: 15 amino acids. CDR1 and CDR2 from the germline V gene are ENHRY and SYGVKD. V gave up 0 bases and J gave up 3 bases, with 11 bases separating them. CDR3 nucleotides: TGTGCCATCAGTGAGTCGCCAGGGTTACACACTGAAGCTTTCTTT. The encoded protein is CAISESPGLHTEAFF.

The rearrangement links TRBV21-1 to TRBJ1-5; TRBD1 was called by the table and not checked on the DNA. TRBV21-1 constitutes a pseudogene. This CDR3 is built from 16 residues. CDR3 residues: CASSSVRDRMYQPQHF. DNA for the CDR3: TGTGCCAGCAGCTCCGTCAGGGACAGGATGTATCAGCCCCAGCATTTT.

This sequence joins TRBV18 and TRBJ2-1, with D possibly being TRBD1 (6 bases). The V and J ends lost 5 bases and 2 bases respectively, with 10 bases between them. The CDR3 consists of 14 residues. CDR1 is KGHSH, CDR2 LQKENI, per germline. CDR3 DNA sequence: TGTGCCAGCTCAGGGACATCTCCCTACAATGAGCAGTTCTTC. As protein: CASSGTSPYNEQFF.

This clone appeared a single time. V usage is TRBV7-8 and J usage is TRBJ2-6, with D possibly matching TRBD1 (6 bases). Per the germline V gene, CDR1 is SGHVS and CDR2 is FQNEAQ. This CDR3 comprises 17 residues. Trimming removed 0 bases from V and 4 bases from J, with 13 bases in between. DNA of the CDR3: TGTGCCAGCAGCTTAGCTCCCACAGGGTCCGGGGCCAACGTCCTGACTTTC. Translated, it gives CASSLAPTGSGANVLTF. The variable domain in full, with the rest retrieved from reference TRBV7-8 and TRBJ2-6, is GAGVSQSPRYKVAKRGQDVALRCDPISGHVSLFWYQQALGQGPEFLTYFQNEAQLDKSGLPSDRFFAERPEGSVSTLKIQRTQQEDSAVYLCASSLAPTGSGANVLTFGAGSRLTVL.

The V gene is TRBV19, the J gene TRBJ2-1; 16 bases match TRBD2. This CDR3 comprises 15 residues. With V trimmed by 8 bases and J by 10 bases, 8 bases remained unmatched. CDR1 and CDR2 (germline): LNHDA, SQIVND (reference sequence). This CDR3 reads CASHQGLAGGEEQFF. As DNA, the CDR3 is TGTGCCAGTCACCAGGGACTAGCGGGGGGGGAGGAGCAGTTCTTC.

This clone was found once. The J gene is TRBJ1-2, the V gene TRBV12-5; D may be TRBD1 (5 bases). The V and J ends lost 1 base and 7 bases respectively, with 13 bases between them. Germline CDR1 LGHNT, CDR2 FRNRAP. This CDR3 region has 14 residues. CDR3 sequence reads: CASGLEVREAGYTF. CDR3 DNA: TGTGCTAGTGGTTTGGAGGTCAGGGAGGCTGGCTACACCTTC.

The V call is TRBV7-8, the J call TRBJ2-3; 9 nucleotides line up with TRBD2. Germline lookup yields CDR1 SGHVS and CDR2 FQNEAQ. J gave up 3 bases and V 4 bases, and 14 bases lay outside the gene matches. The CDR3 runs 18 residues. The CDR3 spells CASSWTGDSGRVTDTQYF. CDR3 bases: TGTGCCAGCAGCTGGACGGGCGATAGCGGGAGAGTGACAGATACGCAGTATTTT.

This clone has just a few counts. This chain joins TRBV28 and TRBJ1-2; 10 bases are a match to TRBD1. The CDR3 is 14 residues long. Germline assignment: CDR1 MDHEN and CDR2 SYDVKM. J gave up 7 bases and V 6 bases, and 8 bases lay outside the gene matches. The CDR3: CASRIPGQGFGYTF. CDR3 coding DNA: TGTGCCAGCAGAATTCCGGGACAGGGGTTTGGCTACACCTTC.

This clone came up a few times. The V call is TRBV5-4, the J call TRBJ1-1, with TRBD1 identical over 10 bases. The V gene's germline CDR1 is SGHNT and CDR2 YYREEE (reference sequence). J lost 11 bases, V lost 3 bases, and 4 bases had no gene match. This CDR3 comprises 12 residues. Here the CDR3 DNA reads TGTGCCAGCAGCTCTGGACAGGGGGAGGCTTTCTTT. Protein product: CASSSGQGEAFF.

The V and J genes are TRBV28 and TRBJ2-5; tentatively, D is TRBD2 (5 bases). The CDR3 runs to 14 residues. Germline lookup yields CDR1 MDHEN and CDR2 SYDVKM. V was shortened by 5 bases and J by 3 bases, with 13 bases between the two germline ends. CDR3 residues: CASSPSPGKETQYF. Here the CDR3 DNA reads TGTGCCAGCAGTCCCTCCCCGGGGAAAGAGACCCAGTACTTC.

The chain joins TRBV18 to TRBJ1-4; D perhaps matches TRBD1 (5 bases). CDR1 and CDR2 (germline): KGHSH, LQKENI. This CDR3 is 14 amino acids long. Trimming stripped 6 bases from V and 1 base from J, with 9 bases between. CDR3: CASSVTETNEKLFF. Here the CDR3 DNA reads TGTGCCAGCTCCGTGACAGAAACTAATGAAAAACTGTTTTTT.

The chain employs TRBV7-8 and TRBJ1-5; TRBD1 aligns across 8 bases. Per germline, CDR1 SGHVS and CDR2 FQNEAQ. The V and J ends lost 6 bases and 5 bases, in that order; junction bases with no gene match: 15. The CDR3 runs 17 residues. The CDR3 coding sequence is TGTGCCAGCAGTATTACGGCAGGGGGCGTTTTTGATCAGCCCCAGCATTTT. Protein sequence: CASSITAGGVFDQPQHF.

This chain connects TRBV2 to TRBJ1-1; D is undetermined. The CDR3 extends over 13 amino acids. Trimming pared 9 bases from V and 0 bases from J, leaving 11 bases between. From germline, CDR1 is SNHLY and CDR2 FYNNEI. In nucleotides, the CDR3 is TGTGCCAGTGTGACCGGGTTGAACACTGAAGCTTTCTTT. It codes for CASVTGLNTEAFF.

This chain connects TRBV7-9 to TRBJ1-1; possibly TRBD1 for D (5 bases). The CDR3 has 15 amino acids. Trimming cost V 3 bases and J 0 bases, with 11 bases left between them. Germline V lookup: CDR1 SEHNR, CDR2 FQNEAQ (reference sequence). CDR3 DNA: TGTGCCAGCAGCTTGAAAGCAGGGCTGAACACTGAAGCTTTCTTT. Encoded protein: CASSLKAGLNTEAFF.

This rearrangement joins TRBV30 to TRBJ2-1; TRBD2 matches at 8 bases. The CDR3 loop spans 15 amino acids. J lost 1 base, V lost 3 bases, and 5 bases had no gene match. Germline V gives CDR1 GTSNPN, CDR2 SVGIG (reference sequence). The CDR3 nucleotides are TGTGCCTGGAGGGCACTAGCGGTTTCCTACAATGAGCAGTTCTTC. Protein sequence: CAWRALAVSYNEQFF.

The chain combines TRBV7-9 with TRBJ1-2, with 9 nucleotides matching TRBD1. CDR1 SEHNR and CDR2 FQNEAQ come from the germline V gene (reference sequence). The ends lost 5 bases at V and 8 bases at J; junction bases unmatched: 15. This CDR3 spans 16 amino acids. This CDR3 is CASSPLRDRVPVGYTF. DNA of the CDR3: TGTGCCAGCAGCCCCTTACGGGACAGGGTCCCGGTGGGCTACACCTTC.

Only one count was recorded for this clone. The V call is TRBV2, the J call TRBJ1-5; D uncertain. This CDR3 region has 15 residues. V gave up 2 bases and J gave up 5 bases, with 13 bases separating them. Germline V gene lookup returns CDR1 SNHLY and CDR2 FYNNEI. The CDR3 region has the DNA TGTGCCAGCAGTGAAACCGAAGGGAGGTATCAGCCCCAGCATTTT. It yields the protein CASSETEGRYQPQHF. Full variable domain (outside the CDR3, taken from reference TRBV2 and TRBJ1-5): EPEVTQTPSHQVTQMGQEVILRCVPISNHLYFYWYRQILGQKVEFLVSFYNNEISEKSEIFDDQFSVERPDGSNFTLKIRSTKLEDSAMYFCASSETEGRYQPQHFGDGTRLSIL.

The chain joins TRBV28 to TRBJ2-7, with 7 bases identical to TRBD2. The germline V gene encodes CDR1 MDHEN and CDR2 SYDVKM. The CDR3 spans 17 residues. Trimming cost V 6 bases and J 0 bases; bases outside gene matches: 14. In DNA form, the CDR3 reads TGTGCCAGCAGACCCCGGGTTATAGCGGGTATCTCCTACGAGCAGTACTTC. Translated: CASRPRVIAGISYEQYF.

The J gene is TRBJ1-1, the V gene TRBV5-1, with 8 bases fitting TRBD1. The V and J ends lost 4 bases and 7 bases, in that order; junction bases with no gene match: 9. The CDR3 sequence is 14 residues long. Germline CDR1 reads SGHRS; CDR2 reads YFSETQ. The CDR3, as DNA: TGCGCCAGCAGCGCTGACAGGGGCCCGGGTGAAGCTTTCTTT. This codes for CASSADRGPGEAFF.

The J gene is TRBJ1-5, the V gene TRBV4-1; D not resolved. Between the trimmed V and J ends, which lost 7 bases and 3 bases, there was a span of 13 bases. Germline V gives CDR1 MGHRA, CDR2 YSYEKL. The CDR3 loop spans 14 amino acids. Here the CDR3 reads CASNHWQVNQPQHF. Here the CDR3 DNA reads TGCGCCAGCAACCATTGGCAGGTCAATCAGCCCCAGCATTTT.

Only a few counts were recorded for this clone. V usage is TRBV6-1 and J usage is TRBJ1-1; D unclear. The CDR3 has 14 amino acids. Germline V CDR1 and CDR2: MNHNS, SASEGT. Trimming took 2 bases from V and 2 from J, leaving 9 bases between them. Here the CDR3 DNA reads TGTGCCAGCAGTGAAAGGTGGGCTAACACTGAAGCTTTCTTT. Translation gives CASSERWANTEAFF.